The T cell receptor (beta chain) described here comes from a study of shared clonotypes between healthy human individuals. There are 13 residues in the CDR3. Germline CDR1 PRHDT, CDR2 FYEKMQ (reference sequence). Between the trimmed V and J ends, which lost 2 bases and 6 bases, there was a span of 11 bases. This table comes from immunoSEQ multiplex PCR, and its TCRdb copy is limited to in-frame clones, with some not included. Counted here are approximately 320,000 clones, around 86% occurring once; the ten biggest clones make up around 16%. The sequencing input was memory CD8+ T cells sorted from blood. Specified subset: CD45RO+ cells pooled with CCR7-negative TemRA cells. The rearrangement links TRBV13 to TRBJ2-7, with D possibly being TRBD1 (5 bases). This TCR was recovered from a man between 18 and 35 years old in good health. The CDR3, as DNA: TGTGCCAGCAGCTTAAGCTCGCAGGGCGAGCAGTACTTC. It encodes CASSLSSQGEQYF.